This is a list of T cell receptor beta chains from one sample in a study of blood T cell repertoires in COVID-19. TCRdb's table, derived via immunoSEQ multiplex PCR, lists solely in-frame clones and lacks some. The sample lists about 270,000 clones, about 83% occurring once. The material sequenced was peripheral blood. The source of these receptors is a woman in her forties or fifties who had recovered from COVID-19. Both conserved end residues are part of each CDR3. A D gene is named only where the DNA matches it firmly. Size is omitted from some rows. Given values are once, few, many or a class for expanded clones.

v_gene: TRBV11-3
j_gene: TRBJ2-7
abundance: .
d_gene: TRBD2
CDR3aa: CASSYGLAGVYEQYF
CDR3nt: TGTGCCAGCAGCTACGGACTAGCGGGAGTTTACGAGCAGTACTTC

v_gene: TRBV19
j_gene: TRBJ1-2
abundance: .
d_gene: .
CDR3aa: CASRGQLPGYTF
CDR3nt: TGTGCCAGTCGCGGGCAGCTCCCAGGCTACACCTTC

v_gene: TRBV7-2
j_gene: TRBJ1-1
abundance: .
d_gene: .
CDR3aa: CASSQSWGRVPNTEAFF
CDR3nt: TGTGCCAGCAGTCAATCCTGGGGGAGGGTCCCAAACACTGAAGCTTTCTTT

v_gene: TRBV28
j_gene: TRBJ1-2
abundance: .
d_gene: .
CDR3aa: CASSLQGPYGYTF
CDR3nt: TGTGCCAGCAGTTTGCAGGGCCCCTATGGCTACACCTTC

v_gene: TRBV7-2
j_gene: TRBJ2-3
abundance: .
d_gene: TRBD1
CDR3aa: CASSYSGTAADTQYF
CDR3nt: TGTGCCAGCAGCTACTCCGGGACAGCAGCAGATACGCAGTATTTT

v_gene: TRBV6-5
j_gene: TRBJ2-7
abundance: .
d_gene: TRBD2
CDR3aa: CASTLAGGSYEQYF
CDR3nt: TGTGCCAGCACTTTAGCGGGGGGGTCCTACGAGCAGTACTTC

v_gene: TRBV3-1/TRBV3-2
j_gene: TRBJ1-5
abundance: few
d_gene: TRBD1
CDR3aa: CASSQEDRGLWSSNQPQHF
CDR3nt: TGTGCCAGCAGCCAAGAGGACAGGGGTTTATGGAGTAGCAATCAGCCCCAGCATTTT

v_gene: TRBV7-9
j_gene: TRBJ2-2
abundance: .
d_gene: TRBD1
CDR3aa: CASREQGFAGELFF
CDR3nt: TGTGCCAGCAGAGAACAGGGGTTTGCCGGGGAGCTGTTTTTT

v_gene: TRBV4-3
j_gene: TRBJ2-5
abundance: once
d_gene: TRBD1
CDR3aa: CASSQSQGGETQYF
CDR3nt: TGCGCCAGCAGCCAATCACAGGGGGGAGAGACCCAGTACTTC

v_gene: TRBV6-5
j_gene: TRBJ2-7
abundance: .
d_gene: TRBD1
CDR3aa: CASRDGTGFYEQYF
CDR3nt: TGTGCCAGCAGAGATGGGACAGGGTTCTACGAGCAGTACTTC

v_gene: TRBV6-2/TRBV6-3
j_gene: TRBJ1-5
abundance: .
d_gene: TRBD1
CDR3aa: CASSHPGGVLSNQPQHF
CDR3nt: TGTGCCAGCAGCCATCCAGGGGGAGTCCTTAGCAATCAGCCCCAGCATTTT

v_gene: TRBV9
j_gene: TRBJ1-2
abundance: .
d_gene: .
CDR3aa: CASSARPGVYGYTF
CDR3nt: TGTGCCAGCAGCGCCAGACCGGGGGTCTATGGCTACACCTTC

v_gene: TRBV19
j_gene: TRBJ2-3
abundance: .
d_gene: .
CDR3aa: CASRAGQHTDTQYF
CDR3nt: TGTGCCAGTAGGGCCGGACAGCACACAGATACGCAGTATTTT

v_gene: TRBV19
j_gene: TRBJ1-4
abundance: .
d_gene: .
CDR3aa: CASSRPGGPNEKLFF
CDR3nt: TGTGCCAGTAGTCGCCCAGGAGGACCTAATGAAAAACTGTTTTTT

v_gene: TRBV28
j_gene: TRBJ1-4
abundance: .
d_gene: .
CDR3aa: CASSSPGSNEKLFF
CDR3nt: TGTGCCAGCAGTTCTCCAGGTAGTAATGAAAAACTGTTTTTT

v_gene: TRBV28
j_gene: TRBJ2-7
abundance: .
d_gene: TRBD1
CDR3aa: CASSSGTGTYEQYF
CDR3nt: TGTGCCAGCAGTTCCGGGACAGGGACCTACGAGCAGTACTTC

v_gene: TRBV27
j_gene: TRBJ1-4
abundance: few
d_gene: .
CDR3aa: CASSPRAPKRATNEKLFF
CDR3nt: TGTGCCAGCAGTCCGCGGGCCCCCAAAAGGGCAACTAATGAAAAACTGTTTTTT

v_gene: TRBV24-1
j_gene: TRBJ2-3
abundance: .
d_gene: TRBD1
CDR3aa: CATSDPGQGGGTDTQYF
CDR3nt: TGTGCCACCAGTGACCCTGGACAGGGGGGAGGCACAGATACGCAGTATTTT

v_gene: TRBV19
j_gene: TRBJ2-7
abundance: .
d_gene: TRBD1
CDR3aa: CARATGGYHEQYF
CDR3nt: TGTGCCAGGGCAACAGGGGGGTATCACGAGCAGTACTTC

v_gene: TRBV5-8
j_gene: TRBJ1-1
abundance: .
d_gene: .
CDR3aa: CASSSDRTALNTEAFF
CDR3nt: TGTGCCAGCAGCTCGGACCGGACTGCTCTGAACACTGAAGCTTTCTTT

v_gene: TRBV4-3
j_gene: TRBJ1-4
abundance: once
d_gene: .
CDR3aa: CASSQVRTSRGEKLFF
CDR3nt: TGCGCCAGCAGCCAAGTTCGGACATCCAGAGGAGAAAAACTGTTTTTT

v_gene: TRBV6-2/TRBV6-3
j_gene: TRBJ1-2
abundance: .
d_gene: .
CDR3aa: CASSTLRDTANYGYTF
CDR3nt: TGTGCCAGCAGTACCCTTCGGGACACCGCTAACTATGGCTACACCTTC

v_gene: TRBV19
j_gene: TRBJ1-3
abundance: .
d_gene: .
CDR3aa: CASSPNSFSGNTIYF
CDR3nt: TGTGCCAGTAGCCCAAACAGTTTCTCTGGAAACACCATATATTTT

v_gene: TRBV10-3
j_gene: TRBJ2-1
abundance: once
d_gene: TRBD2
CDR3aa: CAISESGTSGRAPFF
CDR3nt: TGTGCCATCAGTGAGTCGGGGACTAGCGGGAGGGCCCCGTTCTTC

v_gene: TRBV7-2
j_gene: TRBJ1-1
abundance: .
d_gene: .
CDR3aa: CASSLRPLSGNTEAFF
CDR3nt: TGTGCCAGCAGCCTTAGGCCCTTGTCAGGGAACACTGAAGCTTTCTTT

v_gene: TRBV7-3
j_gene: TRBJ2-3
abundance: .
d_gene: TRBD1
CDR3aa: CASSAPPGQGADTQYF
CDR3nt: TGTGCCAGCAGCGCTCCTCCGGGACAGGGGGCCGATACGCAGTATTTT

v_gene: TRBV7-9
j_gene: TRBJ1-2
abundance: .
d_gene: TRBD1
CDR3aa: CASSPINRDRGRVVYGYTF
CDR3nt: TGTGCCAGCAGCCCCATCAACCGGGACAGGGGAAGGGTTGTCTATGGCTACACCTTC

v_gene: TRBV19
j_gene: TRBJ1-5
abundance: .
d_gene: .
CDR3aa: CASSTEGGQPQHF
CDR3nt: TGTGCCAGTAGTACCGAAGGAGGTCAGCCCCAGCATTTT

v_gene: TRBV4-1
j_gene: TRBJ2-7
abundance: .
d_gene: TRBD2
CDR3aa: CASSQGPSGTYEQYF
CDR3nt: TGCGCCAGCAGCCAAGGGCCTAGCGGAACCTACGAGCAGTACTTC

v_gene: TRBV28
j_gene: TRBJ2-3
abundance: .
d_gene: TRBD2
CDR3aa: CASSVGLAGTDTQYF
CDR3nt: TGTGCCAGCAGTGTGGGACTAGCGGGAACAGATACGCAGTATTTT

v_gene: TRBV11-2
j_gene: TRBJ1-3
abundance: .
d_gene: TRBD1
CDR3aa: CASSLQTGAILSGNTIYF
CDR3nt: TGTGCCAGCAGCTTACAGACAGGGGCCATTCTCTCTGGAAACACCATATATTTT

v_gene: TRBV5-8
j_gene: TRBJ1-1
abundance: .
d_gene: .
CDR3aa: CASSSRRGTGSIFTEAFF
CDR3nt: TGTGCCAGCAGCTCCCGCCGCGGAACAGGGTCAATTTTTACTGAAGCTTTCTTT

v_gene: TRBV30
j_gene: TRBJ1-2
abundance: .
d_gene: .
CDR3aa: CAWSVIGAGAYTF
CDR3nt: TGTGCCTGGAGTGTAATCGGGGCGGGGGCCTACACCTTC

v_gene: TRBV7-6
j_gene: TRBJ2-7
abundance: .
d_gene: .
CDR3aa: CASSSTTWTDPYEQYF
CDR3nt: TGTGCCAGCAGCTCCACCACTTGGACAGACCCCTACGAGCAGTACTTC

v_gene: TRBV2
j_gene: TRBJ2-5
abundance: .
d_gene: TRBD1
CDR3aa: CASSEGWTGTQETQYF
CDR3nt: TGTGCCAGCAGTGAAGGATGGACAGGGACCCAAGAGACCCAGTACTTC

v_gene: TRBV28
j_gene: TRBJ2-5
abundance: .
d_gene: .
CDR3aa: CASRFGRAGFYETQYF
CDR3nt: TGTGCCAGCAGATTCGGGCGGGCGGGTTTTTACGAGACCCAGTACTTC

v_gene: TRBV30
j_gene: TRBJ1-2
abundance: .
d_gene: .
CDR3aa: CAWSLLTGSRYGYTF
CDR3nt: TGTGCCTGGAGTTTACTCACAGGGTCCCGCTATGGCTACACCTTC

v_gene: TRBV11-2
j_gene: TRBJ2-7
abundance: .
d_gene: TRBD1
CDR3aa: CASSLEQGVYEQYF
CDR3nt: TGTGCCAGCAGCTTAGAACAGGGGGTATACGAGCAGTACTTC

v_gene: TRBV5-5
j_gene: TRBJ1-4
abundance: .
d_gene: .
CDR3aa: CASSLDSGTAGLKLFF
CDR3nt: TGTGCCAGCAGCTTGGACTCGGGAACAGCGGGCCTAAAACTGTTTTTT

v_gene: TRBV4-2
j_gene: TRBJ2-7
abundance: once
d_gene: TRBD2
CDR3aa: CASSLSGTSGSYEQYF
CDR3nt: TGTGCCAGCAGCCTCTCCGGGACTAGCGGGAGTTACGAGCAGTACTTC

v_gene: TRBV14
j_gene: TRBJ1-4
abundance: .
d_gene: .
CDR3aa: CASSQDGGTNEKLFF
CDR3nt: TGTGCCAGCAGCCAAGACGGAGGAACTAATGAAAAACTGTTTTTT

v_gene: TRBV5-3
j_gene: TRBJ1-3
abundance: .
d_gene: .
CDR3aa: CARSLGGQSPSSGNTIYF
CDR3nt: TGTGCCAGAAGCCTGGGGGGACAATCTCCGTCATCTGGAAACACCATATATTTT

v_gene: TRBV27
j_gene: TRBJ1-4
abundance: few
d_gene: TRBD1
CDR3aa: CASSLRGLEKLFF
CDR3nt: TGTGCCAGCAGTTTAAGGGGGCTGGAAAAACTGTTTTTT

v_gene: TRBV4-3
j_gene: TRBJ2-1
abundance: once
d_gene: TRBD2
CDR3aa: CASSPGTSGRHNEQFF
CDR3nt: TGCGCCAGCAGCCCCGGGACTAGCGGGAGGCACAATGAGCAGTTCTTC

v_gene: TRBV28
j_gene: TRBJ2-1
abundance: .
d_gene: TRBD1
CDR3aa: CASSADRPHPYNEQFF
CDR3nt: TGTGCCAGCAGTGCGGACAGGCCCCATCCCTACAATGAGCAGTTCTTC

v_gene: TRBV24-1
j_gene: TRBJ2-1
abundance: .
d_gene: TRBD2
CDR3aa: CATSDPGTSSYNEQFF
CDR3nt: TGTGCCACCAGTGACCCCGGGACTAGCTCCTACAATGAGCAGTTCTTC

v_gene: TRBV2
j_gene: TRBJ2-5
abundance: many
d_gene: .
CDR3aa: CASSARQIQETQYF
CDR3nt: TGTGCCAGCAGTGCTAGACAGATACAAGAGACCCAGTACTTC

v_gene: TRBV7-9
j_gene: TRBJ1-1
abundance: .
d_gene: TRBD1
CDR3aa: CASSFGTGRMTEAFF
CDR3nt: TGTGCCAGCAGCTTCGGGACAGGGAGAATGACTGAAGCTTTCTTT

v_gene: TRBV11-2
j_gene: TRBJ1-2
abundance: .
d_gene: .
CDR3aa: CASSSNRRTNYGYTF
CDR3nt: TGTGCCAGCAGCTCGAACAGGAGAACTAACTATGGCTACACCTTC

v_gene: TRBV2
j_gene: TRBJ2-3
abundance: .
d_gene: TRBD1
CDR3aa: CASSTPGTGTDTQYF
CDR3nt: TGTGCCAGCAGTACGCCCGGGACAGGCACAGATACGCAGTATTTT

v_gene: TRBV6-2/TRBV6-3
j_gene: TRBJ2-7
abundance: .
d_gene: TRBD2
CDR3aa: CASSHLGGAYEQYF
CDR3nt: TGTGCCAGCAGTCATCTCGGGGGGGCGTACGAGCAGTACTTC

v_gene: TRBV29-1
j_gene: TRBJ2-7
abundance: .
d_gene: .
CDR3aa: CSVETVPYEQYF
CDR3nt: TGCAGCGTTGAAACAGTCCCCTACGAGCAGTACTTC

v_gene: TRBV7-2
j_gene: TRBJ1-3
abundance: .
d_gene: .
CDR3aa: CASSLGGPGNTIYF
CDR3nt: TGTGCCAGCAGCTTAGGGGGGCCTGGAAACACCATATATTTT

v_gene: TRBV28
j_gene: TRBJ1-5
abundance: .
d_gene: .
CDR3aa: CASTPRSEPQHF
CDR3nt: TGTGCCAGCACCCCTAGGTCGGAGCCCCAGCATTTT

v_gene: TRBV3-1/TRBV3-2
j_gene: TRBJ2-7
abundance: .
d_gene: .
CDR3aa: CASSRMTGSLPYEQYF
CDR3nt: TGTGCCAGCAGCCGTATGACAGGCTCTCTCCCCTACGAGCAGTACTTC

v_gene: TRBV2
j_gene: TRBJ2-5
abundance: .
d_gene: TRBD1
CDR3aa: CASSGQGIGTQYF
CDR3nt: TGTGCCAGCAGCGGACAGGGAATTGGGACCCAGTACTTC